This T cell receptor (beta chain) derives from a study of PD-L1 blockade in urothelial cancer. Study-wide points: Pretreatment peripheral blood TCR clonality that fell below the median predicted better survival among the patients studied. Greater 3-week expansion of tumor-associated blood clones was recorded for durable-benefit patients.

Produced via immunoSEQ multiplex PCR; TCRdb's table is partial and in-frame only. The sample contains 25,000 to 30,000 clones, 70% to 90% of which appear only once. V trimming: 5 bases; J trimming: 1 base; junction bases outside the gene matches: 10. Germline CDR1 is SGHRS and CDR2 is YFSETQ. This CDR3 has 17 amino acids. Turning to this clone: Its antigen is currently unknown.

This receptor was taken from a man aged 50 to 60 with urothelial cancer. The chain combines TRBV5-1 with TRBJ2-2; 8 nucleotides agree with TRBD1. The source was PBMCs, collected around atezolizumab (anti-PD-L1) treatment. The CDR3 region has the DNA TGCGCCAGCAGGGGACAGGTGAACCCTTTGAACACCGGGGAGCTGTTTTTT. Protein sequence: CASRGQVNPLNTGELFF.